Listed here are 7 T cell receptor beta chains from one sample, sequenced in a study of blood T cell repertoires in COVID-19. Data came from immunoSEQ multiplex PCR; TCRdb stores just in-frame clones and leaves some out. The profile covers 400,000 to 450,000 clones, with about nine tenths appearing a single time and about 1.4% taken by the ten largest. Sequencing was performed on peripheral blood. All receptors derive from a woman between 35 and 50 years old with COVID-19, enrolled during active disease.

V and J are TRBV28 and TRBJ1-1; TRBD1 matches at 11 bases. V lost 8 bases and J lost 5; bases outside the gene matches: 1. The CDR3 spans 12 residues. Germline CDR1 reads MDHEN; CDR2 reads SYDVKM. The CDR3 sequence is CASGTGGTEAFF. CDR3 nucleotide sequence: TGTGCCAGCGGGACAGGGGGGACTGAAGCTTTCTTT.

V gene TRBV28 combines with J gene TRBJ1-1; TRBD1 matches at 9 bases. Germline CDR1 reads MDHEN; CDR2 reads SYDVKM. Trimming removed 5 bases from V and 2 bases from J; junction bases left unmatched: 6. The CDR3 is 15 amino acids. CDR3 amino acids: CASSPHRGLNTEAFF. The CDR3 DNA reads TGTGCCAGCAGTCCCCACAGGGGGCTCAACACTGAAGCTTTCTTT.

The V call is TRBV18, the J call TRBJ1-2; D remains unclear. The CDR3 is 13 amino acids. V was cut by 3 bases and J by 8 bases, with 13 bases left in between. Per germline, CDR1 KGHSH and CDR2 LQKENI. The chain's CDR3 is CASSPSGERGYTF. For the CDR3, the DNA is TGTGCCAGCTCACCGAGTGGAGAACGAGGCTACACCTTC.

The genes are TRBV7-2 and TRBJ2-1, with 11 bases identical to TRBD2. CDR3 length: 16 residues. CDR1 is SGHTA and CDR2 is FQGNSA in the germline V gene. The ends lost 4 bases at V and 10 bases at J; junction bases unmatched: 12. The CDR3 DNA sequence: TGTGCCAGCAGCTCAATAGCGGGAGGGGTACAAGGAGAGCAGTTCTTC. Amino acids: CASSSIAGGVQGEQFF.

This chain links TRBV18 with TRBJ1-1, with no clear D. The CDR3 spans 15 residues. The germline CDR1 and CDR2 sequences are KGHSH and LQKENI. Between the trimmed V and J ends, which lost 3 bases and 0 bases, there was a span of 11 bases. The CDR3 region has the DNA TGTGCCAGCTCACCCGTGTCGGAGCTGAACACTGAAGCTTTCTTT. Encoded protein: CASSPVSELNTEAFF.

V is TRBV11-2 and J is TRBJ1-2; 10 bases are shared with TRBD1. The V gene's germline CDR1 is SGHAT and CDR2 FQNNGV. The CDR3 is 16 residues long. V dropped 5 bases and J dropped 4; count of bases not matched to a gene: 10. The CDR3 nucleotides are TGTGCCAGCAGCGCCAATAGACAGGGGGCGGGCTATGGCTACACCTTC. It is translated as CASSANRQGAGYGYTF.

There are a few counts of this clone. V and J are TRBV5-5 and TRBJ2-6, with D maybe TRBD1 (6 bases). This CDR3 is built from 19 residues. V was trimmed by 4 bases and J by 0 bases, leaving 20 bases between them. Germline V gives CDR1 SGHKS, CDR2 YYEKEE (reference sequence). CDR3 region: CASSAARGKTYSGANVLTF. CDR3 DNA sequence: TGTGCCAGCAGCGCTGCGAGGGGGAAAACTTACTCTGGGGCCAACGTCCTGACTTTC.